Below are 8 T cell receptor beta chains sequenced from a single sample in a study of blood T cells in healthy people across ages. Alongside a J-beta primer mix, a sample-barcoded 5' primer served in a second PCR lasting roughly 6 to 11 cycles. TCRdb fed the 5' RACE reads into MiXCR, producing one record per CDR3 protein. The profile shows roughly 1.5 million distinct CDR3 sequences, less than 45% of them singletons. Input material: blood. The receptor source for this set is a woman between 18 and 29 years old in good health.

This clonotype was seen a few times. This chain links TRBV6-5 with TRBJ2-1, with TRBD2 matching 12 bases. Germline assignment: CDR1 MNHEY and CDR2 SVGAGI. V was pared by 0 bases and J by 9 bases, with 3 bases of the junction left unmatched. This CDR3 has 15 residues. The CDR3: CASSYSVTSGSEQFF. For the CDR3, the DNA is TGTGCCAGCAGTTACTCAGTGACTAGCGGGAGTGAGCAGTTCTTC.

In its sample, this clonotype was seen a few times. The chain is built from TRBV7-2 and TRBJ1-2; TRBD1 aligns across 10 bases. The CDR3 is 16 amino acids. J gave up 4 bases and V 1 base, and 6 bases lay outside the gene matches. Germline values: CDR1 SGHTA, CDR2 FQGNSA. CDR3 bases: TGTGCCAGCAGCTTAGACGGGACAGGGGTTACCTATGGCTACACCTTC. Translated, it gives CASSLDGTGVTYGYTF.

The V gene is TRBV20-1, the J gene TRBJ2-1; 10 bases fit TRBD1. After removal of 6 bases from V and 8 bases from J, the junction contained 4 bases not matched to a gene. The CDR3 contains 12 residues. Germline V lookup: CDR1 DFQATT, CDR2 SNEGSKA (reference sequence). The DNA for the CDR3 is TGCAGTGCCACGACAGGGGGCCATGAGCAGTTCTTC. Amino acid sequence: CSATTGGHEQFF.

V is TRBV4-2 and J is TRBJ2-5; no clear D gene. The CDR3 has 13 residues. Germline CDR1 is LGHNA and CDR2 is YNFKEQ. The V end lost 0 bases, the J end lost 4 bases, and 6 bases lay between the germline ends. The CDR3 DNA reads TGTGCCAGCAGCCAAGAATTTGGAGAGACCCAGTACTTC. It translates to CASSQEFGETQYF.

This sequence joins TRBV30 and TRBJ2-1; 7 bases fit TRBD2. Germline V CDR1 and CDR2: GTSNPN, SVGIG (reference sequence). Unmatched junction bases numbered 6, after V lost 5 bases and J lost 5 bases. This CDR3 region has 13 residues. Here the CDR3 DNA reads TGTGCCTGGCGGGCTAGCGGTAACAATGAGCAGTTCTTC. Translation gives CAWRASGNNEQFF.

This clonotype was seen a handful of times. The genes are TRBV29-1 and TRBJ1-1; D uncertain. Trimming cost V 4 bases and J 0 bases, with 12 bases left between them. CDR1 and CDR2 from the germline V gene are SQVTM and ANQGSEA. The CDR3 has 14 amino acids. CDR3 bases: TGCAGCGTTGTATCGACAAGCATGAACACTGAAGCTTTCTTT. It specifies CSVVSTSMNTEAFF.

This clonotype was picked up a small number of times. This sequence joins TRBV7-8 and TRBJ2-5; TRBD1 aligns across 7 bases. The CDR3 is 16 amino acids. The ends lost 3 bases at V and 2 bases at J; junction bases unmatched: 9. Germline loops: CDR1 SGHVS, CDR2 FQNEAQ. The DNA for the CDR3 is TGTGCCAGCAGCTTCGATCCTGGACAGGCGCAAGAGACCCAGTACTTC. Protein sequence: CASSFDPGQAQETQYF.

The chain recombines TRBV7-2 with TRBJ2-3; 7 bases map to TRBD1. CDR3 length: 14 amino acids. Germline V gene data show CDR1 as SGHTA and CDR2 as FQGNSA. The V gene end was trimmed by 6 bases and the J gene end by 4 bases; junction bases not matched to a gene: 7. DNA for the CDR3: TGTGCCAGCAGTATTGGACAGGTTCCAGATACGCAGTATTTT. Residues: CASSIGQVPDTQYF. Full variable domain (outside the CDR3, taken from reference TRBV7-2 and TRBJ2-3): GAGVSQSPSNKVTEKGKDVELRCDPISGHTALYWYRQSLGQGLEFLIYFQGNSAPDKSGLPSDRFSAERTGGSVSTLTIQRTQQEDSAVYLCASSIGQVPDTQYFGPGTRLTVL.